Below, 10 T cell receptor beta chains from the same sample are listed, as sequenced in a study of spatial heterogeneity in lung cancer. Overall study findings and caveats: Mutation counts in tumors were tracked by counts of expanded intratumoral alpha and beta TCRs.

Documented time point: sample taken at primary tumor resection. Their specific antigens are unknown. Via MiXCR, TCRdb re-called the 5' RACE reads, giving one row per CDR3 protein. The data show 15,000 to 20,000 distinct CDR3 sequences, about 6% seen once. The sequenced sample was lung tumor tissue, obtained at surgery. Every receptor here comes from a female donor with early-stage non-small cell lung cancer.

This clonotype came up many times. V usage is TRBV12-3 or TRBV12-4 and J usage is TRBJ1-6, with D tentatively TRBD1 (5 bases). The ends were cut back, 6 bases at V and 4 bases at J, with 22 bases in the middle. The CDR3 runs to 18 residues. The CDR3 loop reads CASSRPDVWGTYNSPLHF. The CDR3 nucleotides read TGTGCCAGCAGCCGACCCGACGTGTGGGGGACGTATAATTCACCCCTCCACTTT.

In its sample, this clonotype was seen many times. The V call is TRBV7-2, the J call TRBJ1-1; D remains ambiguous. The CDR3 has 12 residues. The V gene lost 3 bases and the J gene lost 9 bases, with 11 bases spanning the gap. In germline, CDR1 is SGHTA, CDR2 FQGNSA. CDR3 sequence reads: CASSFSQSQAFF. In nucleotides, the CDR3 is TGTGCCAGCAGCTTCTCCCAGTCCCAAGCTTTCTTT.

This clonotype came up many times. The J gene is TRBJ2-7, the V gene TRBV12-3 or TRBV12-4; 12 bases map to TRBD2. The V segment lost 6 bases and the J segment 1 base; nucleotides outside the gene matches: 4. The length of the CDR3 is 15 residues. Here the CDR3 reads CASSRGLAGSYEQYF. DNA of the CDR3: TGTGCCAGCAGCCGAGGACTAGCGGGGTCCTACGAGCAGTACTTC.

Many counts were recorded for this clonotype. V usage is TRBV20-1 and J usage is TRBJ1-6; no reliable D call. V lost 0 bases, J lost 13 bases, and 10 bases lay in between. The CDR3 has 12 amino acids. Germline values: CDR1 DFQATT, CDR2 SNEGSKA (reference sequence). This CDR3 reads CSAREGGLPLHF. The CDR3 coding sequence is TGCAGTGCTAGAGAGGGAGGGTTGCCCCTCCACTTT.

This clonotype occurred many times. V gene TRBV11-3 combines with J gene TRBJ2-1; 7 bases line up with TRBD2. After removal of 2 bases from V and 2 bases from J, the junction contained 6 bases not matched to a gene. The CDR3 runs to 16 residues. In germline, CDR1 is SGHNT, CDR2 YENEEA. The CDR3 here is CASSLSGGSPYNEQFF. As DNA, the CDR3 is TGTGCCAGCAGCTTATCCGGCGGGAGCCCCTACAATGAGCAGTTCTTC.

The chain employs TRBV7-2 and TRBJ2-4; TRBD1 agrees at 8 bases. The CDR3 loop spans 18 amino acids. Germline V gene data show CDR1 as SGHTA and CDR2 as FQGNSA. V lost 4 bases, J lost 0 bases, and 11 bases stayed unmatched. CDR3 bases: TGTGCCAGCAGCTCTCCCCGGGACAGGTTCCTAGCCAAAAACATTCAGTACTTC. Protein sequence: CASSSPRDRFLAKNIQYF.

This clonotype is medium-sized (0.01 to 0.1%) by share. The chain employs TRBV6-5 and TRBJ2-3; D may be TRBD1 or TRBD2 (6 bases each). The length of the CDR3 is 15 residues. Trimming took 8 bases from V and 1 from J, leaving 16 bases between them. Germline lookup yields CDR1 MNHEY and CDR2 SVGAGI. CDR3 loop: CASFGGALGTDTQYF. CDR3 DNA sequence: TGTGCCAGCTTCGGGGGCGCTTTGGGCACAGATACGCAGTATTTT.

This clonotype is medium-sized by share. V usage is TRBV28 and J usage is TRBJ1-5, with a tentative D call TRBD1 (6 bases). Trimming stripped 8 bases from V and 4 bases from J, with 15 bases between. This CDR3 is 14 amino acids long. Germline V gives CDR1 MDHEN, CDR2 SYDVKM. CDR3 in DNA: TGTGCCAGCCGGCCCGGGGGCCGAAATCAGCCCCAGCATTTT. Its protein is CASRPGGRNQPQHF.

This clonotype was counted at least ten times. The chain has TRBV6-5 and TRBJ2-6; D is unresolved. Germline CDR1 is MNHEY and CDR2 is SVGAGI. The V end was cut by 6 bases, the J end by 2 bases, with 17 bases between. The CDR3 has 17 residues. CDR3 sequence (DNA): TGTGCCAGCAGAAATGGCCTTGTCGGTACTGGGGCCAACGTCCTGACTTTC. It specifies CASRNGLVGTGANVLTF.

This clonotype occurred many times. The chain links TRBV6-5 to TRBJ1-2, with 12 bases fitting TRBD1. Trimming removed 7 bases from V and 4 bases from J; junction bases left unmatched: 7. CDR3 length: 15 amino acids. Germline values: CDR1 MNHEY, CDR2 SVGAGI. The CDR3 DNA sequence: TGTGCCAGCACCGCGGGACAGGGGGCTAGCTATGGCTACACCTTC. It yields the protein CASTAGQGASYGYTF.